What follows are 16 T cell receptor beta chains derived from one specimen sequenced in a study of cytomegalovirus exposure and HLA in healthy donors. Primers included in the PCR were 60 Vbeta and 13 Jbeta primers. Sequenced by immunoSEQ multiplex PCR; TCRdb stores in-frame clones only, minus some. This repertoire shows 26,000 or so clones, more than 70% found once; its top ten account for about 4.5%. The sample consisted of PBMCs. The receptors shown here come from a male donor in good health and CMV-seronegative.

Concerning this clone itself: The sample holds other DNA sequences that translate to the same CDR3. CDR3 nucleotides: TGTGCCAGCAGCGTTAGCGGAAGCACAGATACGCAGTATTTT. This encodes CASSVSGSTDTQYF. V is TRBV9 and J is TRBJ2-3; D is perhaps TRBD2 (6 bases). Between the trimmed V and J ends, which lost 2 bases and 0 bases, there was a span of 7 bases. The germline V gene encodes CDR1 SGDLS and CDR2 YYNGEE. CDR3 length: 14 residues.

This clone was detected only once. The chain joins TRBV5-1 to TRBJ1-2; 8 nucleotides agree with TRBD1. The CDR3 loop spans 14 amino acids. V was pared by 3 bases and J by 1 base, with 2 bases of the junction left unmatched. Germline V lookup: CDR1 SGHRS, CDR2 YFSETQ. Written as DNA, the CDR3 is TGCGCCAGCAGCTACGGACAGGGTAACTATGGCTACACCTTC. Its protein is CASSYGQGNYGYTF. Supplemented by reference TRBV5-1 and TRBJ1-2, the full variable domain reads KAGVTQTPRYLIKTRGQQVTLSCSPISGHRSVSWYQQTPGQGLQFLFEYFSETQRNKGNFPGRFSGRQFSNSRSEMNVSTLELGDSALYLCASSYGQGNYGYTFGSGTRLTVV.

The chain combines TRBV6-1 with TRBJ1-1; a possible D gene is TRBD1 (5 bases). V lost 0 bases and J 7 bases, leaving 6 bases between the germline ends. The CDR3 contains 12 residues. Germline CDR1 is MNHNS and CDR2 is SASEGT. CDR3 sequence (DNA): TGTGCCAGCAGTGAAGCGGGGGGTGAAGCTTTCTTT. Protein product: CASSEAGGEAFF.

The gene calls are TRBV4-3 and TRBJ2-3, with TRBD2 identical over 7 bases. Germline loops: CDR1 LGHNA, CDR2 YSLEER. V gave up 4 bases and J gave up 2 bases; unmatched junction bases: 9. CDR3 size: 16 residues. DNA of the CDR3: TGCGCCAGCAGCCCCAAGCGGGAATCGGTCACAGATACGCAGTATTTT. As protein: CASSPKRESVTDTQYF.

The V gene is TRBV7-6, the J gene TRBJ2-5, with 10 nucleotides matching TRBD2. This CDR3 is 19 amino acids long. Germline CDR1 is SGHVS and CDR2 is FNYEAQ. V lost 2 bases and J lost 5; bases outside the gene matches: 17. In DNA, the CDR3 is TGTGCCAGCAGCTTATTGGCTCGTCTAGCGGGAGCGTCAGGGGAGACCCAGTACTTC. It encodes CASSLLARLAGASGETQYF.

The chain carries TRBV28 and TRBJ1-2, with D unresolved. This CDR3 comprises 10 residues. The germline V and J ends were trimmed by 6 bases and 6 bases, with 5 bases remaining between them. Germline V gene data show CDR1 as MDHEN and CDR2 as SYDVKM. The CDR3 sequence is CASRSNGYTF. CDR3 nucleotides: TGTGCCAGCAGGTCAAATGGCTACACCTTC.

The CDR3 region has the DNA TGTGCCAGCAGTTTATCGTTGCAGGGTCGGAGCCCCTACGAGCAGTACTTC. Amino acid sequence: CASSLSLQGRSPYEQYF. This chain links TRBV27 with TRBJ2-7, with D perhaps TRBD1 (5 bases). V lost 0 bases and J lost 2, with 17 bases in between. The CDR3 is made up of 17 amino acids. Germline V gene lookup returns CDR1 MNHEY and CDR2 SMNVEV (reference sequence).

This rearrangement joins TRBV5-1 to TRBJ1-1; no definite D call. CDR3 size: 14 residues. V dropped 6 bases and J dropped 1 base, with 13 bases sitting between them. CDR1 and CDR2 (germline): SGHRS, YFSETQ. The DNA of the CDR3 is TGCGCCAGCACCCCGTTCGAGTCGAACACTGAAGCTTTCTTT. It is translated as CASTPFESNTEAFF.

The CDR3 DNA sequence: TGTGCCAGCAGTCCGGGACAGGGGACAGATACGCAGTATTTT. This sequence encodes CASSPGQGTDTQYF. The chain joins TRBV6-5 to TRBJ2-3; 10 bases map to TRBD1. There are 14 residues in the CDR3. Germline V gene lookup returns CDR1 MNHEY and CDR2 SVGAGI. V lost 5 bases and J lost 3; bases outside the gene matches: 2.

The chain employs TRBV4-1 and TRBJ1-1; 7 nucleotides line up with TRBD1. CDR3 length equals 15 residues. Trimming cost V 5 bases and J 0 bases; bases outside gene matches: 6. CDR1 and CDR2 (germline): MGHRA, YSYEKL. CDR3 sequence (DNA): TGCGCCAGCAGCTCCCAGACAGGGCTGAACACTGAAGCTTTCTTT. Its translation is CASSSQTGLNTEAFF.

This chain connects TRBV27 to TRBJ2-1; 9 bases line up with TRBD1. J was trimmed by 9 bases and V by 4 bases; bases with no gene match: 7. Germline V gene lookup returns CDR1 MNHEY and CDR2 SMNVEV (reference sequence). This CDR3 is 14 amino acids long. CDR3 coding DNA: TGTGCCAGCAGTTGCGGGACAGGGCTTTGTGAGCAGTTCTTC. It is translated as CASSCGTGLCEQFF.

This clone was counted once. The rearrangement links TRBV5-1 to TRBJ1-5, with unresolved D. The CDR3 has 16 amino acids. The germline V gene has CDR1 SGHRS and CDR2 YFSETQ. Trimming left V 0 bases short and J 0 bases short, with 10 bases between. The chain's CDR3 is CASSLDGQISNQPQHF. CDR3 nucleotide sequence: TGCGCCAGCAGCTTGGATGGGCAGATTAGCAATCAGCCCCAGCATTTT.

Remarks on this clone: Other DNA sequences within the sample encode an identical CDR3. This sequence joins TRBV15 and TRBJ1-6; D gene uncertain. Trimming took off 0 bases at V and 10 bases at J, with 7 bases between the two ends. The CDR3 has 13 residues. Germline CDR1 is LNHNV and CDR2 is YYDKDF (reference sequence). CDR3 loop: CATSREAESPLHF. The CDR3 DNA reads TGTGCCACCAGCAGAGAGGCGGAATCACCCCTCCACTTT.

The V and J genes are TRBV29-1 and TRBJ2-7, with a tentative D call TRBD1 (5 bases). CDR3 length: 12 residues. Trimming pared 5 bases from V and 0 bases from J, leaving 8 bases between. Germline V CDR1 and CDR2: SQVTM, ANQGSEA. The chain's CDR3 is CSVIGDSYEQYF. CDR3 nucleotide sequence: TGCAGCGTTATAGGGGACTCCTACGAGCAGTACTTC.

V usage is TRBV5-1 and J usage is TRBJ2-7, with D maybe TRBD1 (5 bases). V was clipped by 0 bases and J by 4 bases, with 14 bases between them. The CDR3 sequence is 15 residues long. From germline, CDR1 is SGHRS and CDR2 YFSETQ. CDR3 coding DNA: TGCGCCAGCAGCTTGGTATTGCAGGGAAATTACGAGCAGTACTTC. Its translation is CASSLVLQGNYEQYF.

This chain uses TRBV19 with TRBJ2-7, with TRBD2 matching 12 bases. Germline V gene data show CDR1 as LNHDA and CDR2 as SQIVND (reference sequence). V was clipped by 5 bases and J by 7 bases; unmatched bases: 6. The CDR3 covers 14 residues. The CDR3 DNA sequence: TGTGCCAGTAGTGGGACTAGCGGGTCGGGAGAGCAGTACTTC. Encoded protein: CASSGTSGSGEQYF.